The 3 T cell receptor beta chains below all came from one sample that was sequenced in a study of response to subunit inactivated influenza vaccine. TCRdb re-called the RT-PCR reads with MiXCR, one entry per CDR3 protein. Of more than 400,000 distinct CDR3 sequences listed, under 8.5% were seen once; the top ten hold about 12%. Sequencing used PBMCs from blood, obtained around 25 months after vaccination. The source is a man between 50 and 75 years old who received an inactivated influenza vaccine.

As concerns this clonotype: Compared with germline, one end of the junction differs, possibly owing to a read error. The chain links TRBV20-1 to TRBJ2-1, with D possibly matching TRBD1 (6 bases). The germline V gene encodes CDR1 DFQATT and CDR2 SNEGSKA (reference sequence). CDR3 length: 16 amino acids. The CDR3 is CSAGGKKRRYSDEQVF. CDR3 nucleotides: TGCAGTGCTGGGGGCAAGAAGAGGCGCTATAGCGATGAGCAGGTCTTC.

This chain joins TRBV27 and TRBJ2-7; D is ambiguous. CDR1 is MNHEY and CDR2 is SMNVEV in the germline V gene (reference sequence). This CDR3 is built from 14 residues. V was pared by 5 bases and J by 5 bases, with 16 bases between. CDR3: CASSPVDTLNEQYF. DNA for the CDR3: TGTGCCAGCAGTCCCGTAGACACTTTAAACGAGCAGTACTTC.

The chain combines TRBV6-1 with TRBJ2-7; D perhaps matches TRBD1 (6 bases). Near its end, the DNA agrees better with TRBJ2-1, so the J call may be wrong. The CDR3 length is 13 residues. Germline lookup yields CDR1 MNHNS and CDR2 SASEGT. The CDR3 here is CASRRTVDYEQFF. The DNA of the CDR3 is TGTGCCAGCAGGCGGACAGTAGACTACGAGCAGTTCTTC.